The clone carrying this T cell receptor beta chain was found many times. The data derive from a study of early T cells in non-severe SARS-CoV-2 infection. Overall study: Alpha and beta chains were unpaired, from unsorted whole-blood bulk RNA.

CDR3 length: 14 residues. Trimming took off 6 bases at V and 10 bases at J, with 20 bases between the two ends. MiXCR, run by TCRdb on the 5' RACE reads, gives a single entry per CDR3 protein. The table has about 28,000 distinct CDR3 sequences, about 5.7% seen once. The chain carries TRBV12-3 or TRBV12-4 and TRBJ2-3, with D maybe TRBD2 (5 bases). Sequencing used whole blood. This sequence originates from an adult who was a healthcare worker with PCR-confirmed SARS-CoV-2 infection or an uninfected control (not recorded which). CDR3 nucleotide sequence: TGTGCCAGCAGCCCAGACGCGGGCTACACGGCGCAGTATTTT. This encodes CASSPDAGYTAQYF.